Sequencing of this T cell receptor (beta chain) was carried out in a study of PD-1 blockade in classical Hodgkin lymphoma. Time point reported: cycle 4 day 1 (C4D1), after about 6 weeks of nivolumab. Brentuximab vedotin exposure varied, and every patient relapsed after autologous stem cell transplantation. V was pared by 6 bases and J by 1 base, with 18 bases between. Germline lookup yields CDR1 MDHEN and CDR2 SYDVKM. The CDR3 is 16 residues long. TCRdb keeps only in-frame clones here, not all; method: immunoSEQ multiplex PCR. The table has roughly 41,000 clones, 69% seen once. The receptor was isolated from a human donor with classical Hodgkin lymphoma. The chain recombines TRBV28 with TRBJ2-5, with D tentatively TRBD2 (7 bases). This specimen consisted of peripheral blood mononuclear cells (PBMCs), obtained before the fourth cycle of nivolumab. The CDR3: CASSRWGGRLQETQYF. CDR3 coding DNA: TGTGCCAGCAGCCGCTGGGGGGGCAGGCTCCAAGAGACCCAGTACTTC. Supplemented by reference TRBV28 and TRBJ2-5, the full variable domain reads DVKVTQSSRYLVKRTGEKVFLECVQDMDHENMFWYRQDPGLGLRLIYFSYDVKMKEKGDIPEGYSVSREKKERFSLILESASTNQTSMYLCASSRWGGRLQETQYFGPGTRLLVL.